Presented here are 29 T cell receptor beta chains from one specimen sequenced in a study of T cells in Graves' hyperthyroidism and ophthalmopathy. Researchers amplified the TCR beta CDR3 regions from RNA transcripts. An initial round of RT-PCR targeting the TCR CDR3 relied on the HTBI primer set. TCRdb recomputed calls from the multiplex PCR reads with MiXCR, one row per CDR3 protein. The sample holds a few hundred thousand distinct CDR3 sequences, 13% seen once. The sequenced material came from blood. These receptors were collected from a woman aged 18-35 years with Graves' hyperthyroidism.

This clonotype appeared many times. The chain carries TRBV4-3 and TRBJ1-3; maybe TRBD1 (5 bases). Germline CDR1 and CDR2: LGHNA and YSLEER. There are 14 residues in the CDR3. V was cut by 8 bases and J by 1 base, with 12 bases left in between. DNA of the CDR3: TGCGCCAGCGGGGACGCACAATCTGGAAACACCATATATTTT. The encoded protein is CASGDAQSGNTIYF.

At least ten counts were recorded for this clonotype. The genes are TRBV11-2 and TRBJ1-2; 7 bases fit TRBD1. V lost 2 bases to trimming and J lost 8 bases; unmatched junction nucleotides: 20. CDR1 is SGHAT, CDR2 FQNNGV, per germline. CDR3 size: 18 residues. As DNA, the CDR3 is TGTGCCAGCAGCTTACATGCTAAGGGGTCCGACAGGGTTGAAGGCTACACCTTC. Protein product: CASSLHAKGSDRVEGYTF.

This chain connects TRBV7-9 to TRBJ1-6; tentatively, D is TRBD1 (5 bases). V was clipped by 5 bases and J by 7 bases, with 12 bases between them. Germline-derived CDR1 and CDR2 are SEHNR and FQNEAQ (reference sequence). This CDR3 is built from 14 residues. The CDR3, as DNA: TGTGCCAGCAGCACCGACAGCTCAAATTCACCCCTCCACTTT. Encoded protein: CASSTDSSNSPLHF.

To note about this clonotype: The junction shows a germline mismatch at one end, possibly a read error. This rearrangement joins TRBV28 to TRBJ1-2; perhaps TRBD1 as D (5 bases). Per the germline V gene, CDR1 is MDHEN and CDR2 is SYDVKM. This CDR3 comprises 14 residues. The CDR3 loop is CASTDESRVYVYTF. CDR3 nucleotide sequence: TGTGCCAGCACCGATGAGAGCAGGGTCTATGTCTACACCTTC.

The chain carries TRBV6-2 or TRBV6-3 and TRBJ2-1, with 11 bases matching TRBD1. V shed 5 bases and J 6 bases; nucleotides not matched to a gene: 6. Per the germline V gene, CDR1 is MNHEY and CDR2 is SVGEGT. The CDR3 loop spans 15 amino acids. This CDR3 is CASSGDRGFVNEQFF. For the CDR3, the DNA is TGTGCCAGCAGTGGGGACAGGGGGTTTGTCAATGAGCAGTTCTTC.

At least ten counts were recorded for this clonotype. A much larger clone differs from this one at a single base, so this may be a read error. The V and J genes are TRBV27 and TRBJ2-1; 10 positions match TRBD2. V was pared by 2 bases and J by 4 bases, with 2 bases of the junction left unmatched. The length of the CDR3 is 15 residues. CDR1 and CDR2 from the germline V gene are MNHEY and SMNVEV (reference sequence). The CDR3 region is CASSLGLAEYNEQFF. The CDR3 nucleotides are TGTGCCAGCAGTTTAGGACTAGCGGAGTACAATGAGCAGTTCTTC.

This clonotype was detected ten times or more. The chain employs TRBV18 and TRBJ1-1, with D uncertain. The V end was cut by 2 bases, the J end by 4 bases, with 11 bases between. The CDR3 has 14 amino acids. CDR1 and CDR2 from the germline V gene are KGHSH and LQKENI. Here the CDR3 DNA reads TGTGCCAGCTCACCAGGCCCCCTCTCCACTGAAGCTTTCTTT. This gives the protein CASSPGPLSTEAFF.

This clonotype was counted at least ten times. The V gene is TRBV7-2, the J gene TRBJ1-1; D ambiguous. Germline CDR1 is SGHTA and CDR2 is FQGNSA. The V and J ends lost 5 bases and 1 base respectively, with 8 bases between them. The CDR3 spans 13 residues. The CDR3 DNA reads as TGTGCCAGCAGCGGTGACCCGAACACTGAAGCTTTCTTT. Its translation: CASSGDPNTEAFF.

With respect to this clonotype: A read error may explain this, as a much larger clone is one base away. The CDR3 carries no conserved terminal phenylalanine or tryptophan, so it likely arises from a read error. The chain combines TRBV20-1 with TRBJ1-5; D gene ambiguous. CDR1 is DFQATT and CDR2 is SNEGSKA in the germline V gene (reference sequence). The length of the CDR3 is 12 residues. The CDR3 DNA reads TGCAGCCACGGGAGGACCAATCAGCCCCAGCATTCT. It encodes CSHGRTNQPQHS.

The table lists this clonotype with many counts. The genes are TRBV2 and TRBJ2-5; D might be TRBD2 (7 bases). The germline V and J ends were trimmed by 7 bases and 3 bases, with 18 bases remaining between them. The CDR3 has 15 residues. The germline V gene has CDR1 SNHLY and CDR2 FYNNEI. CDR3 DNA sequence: TGTGCCAGCAAGGGGCGGGGAGGGGGTGAAGAGACCCAGTACTTC. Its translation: CASKGRGGGEETQYF.

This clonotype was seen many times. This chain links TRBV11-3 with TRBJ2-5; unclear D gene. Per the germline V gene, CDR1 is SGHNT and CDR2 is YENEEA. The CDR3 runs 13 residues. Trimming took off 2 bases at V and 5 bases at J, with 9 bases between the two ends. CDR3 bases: TGTGCCAGCAGCTTAAGGCCCGGGGAGACCCAGTACTTC. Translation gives CASSLRPGETQYF.

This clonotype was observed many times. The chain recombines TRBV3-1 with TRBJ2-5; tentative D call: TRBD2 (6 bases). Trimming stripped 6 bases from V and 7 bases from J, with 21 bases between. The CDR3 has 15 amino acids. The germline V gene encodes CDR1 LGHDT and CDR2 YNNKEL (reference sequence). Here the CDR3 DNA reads TGTGCCAGCAGGGACTCGGGACTTGTTCTTGTGACCCAGTACTTC. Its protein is CASRDSGLVLVTQYF.

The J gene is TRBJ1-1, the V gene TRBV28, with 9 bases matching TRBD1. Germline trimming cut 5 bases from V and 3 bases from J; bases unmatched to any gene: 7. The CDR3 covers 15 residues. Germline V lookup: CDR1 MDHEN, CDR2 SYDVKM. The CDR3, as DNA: TGTGCCAGCAGTCCGACGGACAGGGGCGACACTGAAGCTTTCTTT. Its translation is CASSPTDRGDTEAFF.

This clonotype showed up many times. CDR3 sequence reads: CASSLDEYGTDTQYF. As DNA, the CDR3 is TGTGCCAGCAGCTTAGATGAGTACGGCACAGATACGCAGTATTTT. The V call is TRBV7-2, the J call TRBJ2-3; D call uncertain. CDR1 is SGHTA and CDR2 is FQGNSA in the germline V gene. V lost 1 base and J 1 base, leaving 9 bases between the germline ends. This CDR3 comprises 15 residues. The entire variable domain, with the rest obtained from reference TRBV7-2 and TRBJ2-3, is as follows: GAGVSQSPSNKVTEKGKDVELRCDPISGHTALYWYRQSLGQGLEFLIYFQGNSAPDKSGLPSDRFSAERTGGSVSTLTIQRTQQEDSAVYLCASSLDEYGTDTQYFGPGTRLTVL.

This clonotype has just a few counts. The CDR3 is CASSDGQIYEQYF. For the CDR3, the DNA is TGCGCCAGCAGTGATGGGCAAATCTACGAGCAGTACTTC. The chain recombines TRBV10-1 with TRBJ2-7; D remains ambiguous. Trimming removed 3 bases from V and 3 bases from J, with 9 bases in between. CDR1 is WNHNN and CDR2 is SYGVQD in the germline V gene (reference sequence). The CDR3 totals 13 residues.

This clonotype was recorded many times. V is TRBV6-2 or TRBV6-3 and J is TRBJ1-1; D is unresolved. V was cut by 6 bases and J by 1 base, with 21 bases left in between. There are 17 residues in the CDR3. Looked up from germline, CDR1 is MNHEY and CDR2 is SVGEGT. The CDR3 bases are TGTGCCAGCAGACCGGGTTTATTGTCCTCGGGGAACACTGAAGCTTTCTTT. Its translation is CASRPGLLSSGNTEAFF.

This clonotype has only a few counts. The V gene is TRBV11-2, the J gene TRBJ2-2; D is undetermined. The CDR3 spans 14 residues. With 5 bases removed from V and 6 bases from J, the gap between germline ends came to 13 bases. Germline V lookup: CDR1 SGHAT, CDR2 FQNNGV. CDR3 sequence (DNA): TGTGCCAGCAGCCGCCTCGGGCGGCCCGGGGAGCTGTTTTTT. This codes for CASSRLGRPGELFF.

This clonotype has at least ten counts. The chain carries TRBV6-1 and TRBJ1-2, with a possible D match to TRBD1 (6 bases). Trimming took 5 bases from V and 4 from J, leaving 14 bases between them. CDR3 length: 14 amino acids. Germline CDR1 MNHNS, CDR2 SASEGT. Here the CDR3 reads CASSPMQGPYGYTF. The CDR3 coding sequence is TGTGCCAGCAGTCCGATGCAGGGGCCCTATGGCTACACCTTC.

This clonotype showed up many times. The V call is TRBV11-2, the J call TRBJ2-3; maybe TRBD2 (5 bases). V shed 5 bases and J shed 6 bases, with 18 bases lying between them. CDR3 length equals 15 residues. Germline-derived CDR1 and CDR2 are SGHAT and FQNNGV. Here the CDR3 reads CASSPLGRRGDTQYF. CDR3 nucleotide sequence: TGTGCCAGCAGCCCCCTTGGCCGGAGAGGGGATACGCAGTATTTT. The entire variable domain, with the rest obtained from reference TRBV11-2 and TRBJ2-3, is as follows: EAGVAQSPRYKIIEKRQSVAFWCNPISGHATLYWYQQILGQGPKLLIQFQNNGVVDDSQLPKDRFSAERLKGVDSTLKIQPAKLEDSAVYLCASSPLGRRGDTQYFGPGTRLTVL.

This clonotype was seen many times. The CDR3 sequence: CASSFNRGHGYTF. In DNA, the CDR3 is TGTGCCAGCAGTTTTAACAGGGGCCATGGCTACACCTTC. This chain links TRBV12-3 or TRBV12-4 with TRBJ1-2; 7 nucleotides agree with TRBD1. The CDR3 length is 13 residues. The J segment lost 6 bases and the V segment lost 3 bases, leaving 4 bases of the junction unmatched.

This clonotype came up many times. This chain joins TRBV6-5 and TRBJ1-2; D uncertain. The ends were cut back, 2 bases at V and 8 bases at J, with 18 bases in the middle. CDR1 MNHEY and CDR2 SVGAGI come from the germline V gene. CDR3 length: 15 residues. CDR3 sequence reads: CASSYDGGPLGGYTF. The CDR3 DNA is TGTGCCAGCAGTTACGATGGAGGACCCCTGGGGGGCTACACCTTC.

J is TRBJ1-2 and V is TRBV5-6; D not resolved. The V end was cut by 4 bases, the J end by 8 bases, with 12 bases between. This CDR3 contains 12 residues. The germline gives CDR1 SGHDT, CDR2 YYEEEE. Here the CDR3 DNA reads TGTGCCAGCAGCGGCGACGGCTGGGGCTACACCTTC. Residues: CASSGDGWGYTF.

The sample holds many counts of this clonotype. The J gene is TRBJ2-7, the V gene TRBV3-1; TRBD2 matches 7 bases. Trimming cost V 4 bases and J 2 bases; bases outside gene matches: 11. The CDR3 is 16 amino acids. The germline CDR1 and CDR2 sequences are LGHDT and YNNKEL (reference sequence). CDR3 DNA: TGTGCCAGCAGCCCGAGGGAGCGGGGAGGACCCTACGAGCAGTACTTC. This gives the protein CASSPRERGGPYEQYF.

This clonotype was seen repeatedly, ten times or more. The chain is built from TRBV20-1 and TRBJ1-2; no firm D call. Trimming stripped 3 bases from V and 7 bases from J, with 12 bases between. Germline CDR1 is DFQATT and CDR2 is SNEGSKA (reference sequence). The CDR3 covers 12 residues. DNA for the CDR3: TGCAGTGCTAGTCTTCCAAACGGTGGCTACACCTTC. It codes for CSASLPNGGYTF.

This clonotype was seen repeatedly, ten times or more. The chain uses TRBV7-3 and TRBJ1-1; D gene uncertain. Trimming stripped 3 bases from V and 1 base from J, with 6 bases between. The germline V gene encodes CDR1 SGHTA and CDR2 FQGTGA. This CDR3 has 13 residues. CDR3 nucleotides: TGTGCCAGCAGCTTCAACCCGAACACTGAAGCTTTCTTT. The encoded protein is CASSFNPNTEAFF.

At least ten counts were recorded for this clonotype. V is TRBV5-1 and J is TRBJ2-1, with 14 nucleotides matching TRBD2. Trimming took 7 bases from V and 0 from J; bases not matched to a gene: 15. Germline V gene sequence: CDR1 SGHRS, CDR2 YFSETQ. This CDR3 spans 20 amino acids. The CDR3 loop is CASELGTLGLAGASYNEQFF. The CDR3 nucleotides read TGCGCCAGCGAGCTTGGGACATTGGGACTAGCGGGAGCCTCCTACAATGAGCAGTTCTTC.

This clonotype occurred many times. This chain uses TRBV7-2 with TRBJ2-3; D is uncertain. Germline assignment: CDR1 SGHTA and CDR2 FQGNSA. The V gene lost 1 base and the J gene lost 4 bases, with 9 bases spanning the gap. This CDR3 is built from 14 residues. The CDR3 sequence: CASSLVGTSDTQYF. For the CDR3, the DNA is TGTGCCAGCAGCTTAGTAGGAACCTCAGATACGCAGTATTTT.

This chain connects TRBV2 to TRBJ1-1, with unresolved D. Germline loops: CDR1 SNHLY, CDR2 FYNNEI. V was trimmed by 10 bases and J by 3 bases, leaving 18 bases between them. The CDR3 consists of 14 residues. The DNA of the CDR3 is TGTGCCAACTCGGCCGACAAGCGATACACTGAAGCTTTCTTT. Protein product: CANSADKRYTEAFF.

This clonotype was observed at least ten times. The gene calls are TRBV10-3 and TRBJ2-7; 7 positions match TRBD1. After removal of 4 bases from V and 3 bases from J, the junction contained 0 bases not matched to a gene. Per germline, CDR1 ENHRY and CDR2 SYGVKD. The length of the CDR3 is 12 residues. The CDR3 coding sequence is TGTGCCATCAGTGGGACAGGCTACGAGCAGTACTTC. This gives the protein CAISGTGYEQYF.